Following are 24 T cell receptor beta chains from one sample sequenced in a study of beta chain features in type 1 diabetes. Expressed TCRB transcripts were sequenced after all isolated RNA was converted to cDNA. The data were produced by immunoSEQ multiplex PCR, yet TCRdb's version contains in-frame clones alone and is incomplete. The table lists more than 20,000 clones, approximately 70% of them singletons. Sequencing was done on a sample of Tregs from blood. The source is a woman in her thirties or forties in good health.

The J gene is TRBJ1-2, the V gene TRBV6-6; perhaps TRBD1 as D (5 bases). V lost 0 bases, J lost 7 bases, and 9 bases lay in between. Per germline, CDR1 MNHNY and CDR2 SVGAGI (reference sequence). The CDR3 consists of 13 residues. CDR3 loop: CASSYSDSSGYTF. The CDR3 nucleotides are TGTGCCAGCAGTTACTCTGACAGCTCTGGCTACACCTTC.

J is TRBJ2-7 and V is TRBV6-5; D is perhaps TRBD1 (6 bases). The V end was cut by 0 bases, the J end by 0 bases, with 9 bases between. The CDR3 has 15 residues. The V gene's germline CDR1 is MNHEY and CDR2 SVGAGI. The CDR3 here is CASSYSTGYSYEQYF. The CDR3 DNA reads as TGTGCCAGCAGTTACTCGACAGGTTACTCCTACGAGCAGTACTTC.

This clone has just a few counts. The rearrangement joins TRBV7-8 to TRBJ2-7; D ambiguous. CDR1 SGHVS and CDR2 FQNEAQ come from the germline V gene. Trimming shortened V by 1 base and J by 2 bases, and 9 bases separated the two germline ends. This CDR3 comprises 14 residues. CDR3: CASSLVTPAYEQYF. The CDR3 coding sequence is TGTGCCAGCAGCTTAGTTACGCCAGCCTACGAGCAGTACTTC. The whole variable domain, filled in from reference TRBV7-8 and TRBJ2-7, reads GAGVSQSPRYKVAKRGQDVALRCDPISGHVSLFWYQQALGQGPEFLTYFQNEAQLDKSGLPSDRFFAERPEGSVSTLKIQRTQQEDSAVYLCASSLVTPAYEQYFGPGTRLTVT.

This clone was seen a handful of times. The CDR3 sequence: CASSLVGSGTRSYEQYF. Here the CDR3 DNA reads TGTGCCAGCAGCTTAGTGGGATCTGGGACTCGCTCCTACGAGCAGTACTTC. The rearrangement joins TRBV7-2 to TRBJ2-7, with TRBD2 as a possible D gene (6 bases). Trimming cost V 1 base and J 0 bases, with 16 bases left between them. CDR3 length: 17 amino acids. Germline loops: CDR1 SGHTA, CDR2 FQGNSA.

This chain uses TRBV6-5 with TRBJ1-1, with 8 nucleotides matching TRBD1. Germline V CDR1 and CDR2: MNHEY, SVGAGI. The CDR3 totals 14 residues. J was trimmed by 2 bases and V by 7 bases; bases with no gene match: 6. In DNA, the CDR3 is TGTGCCAGCATTAAGGACAGGGTTAACACTGAAGCTTTCTTT. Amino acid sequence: CASIKDRVNTEAFF.

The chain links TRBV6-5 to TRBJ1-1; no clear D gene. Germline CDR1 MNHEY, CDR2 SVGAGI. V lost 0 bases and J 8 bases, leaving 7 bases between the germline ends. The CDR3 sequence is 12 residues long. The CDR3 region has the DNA TGTGCCAGCAGTTACTCGACATCCGAAGCTTTCTTT. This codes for CASSYSTSEAFF.

CDR3 coding DNA: TGTGCCAGCACACCGGGACAGGGAGTATCTGGAAACACCATATATTTT. This translates into CASTPGQGVSGNTIYF. V gene TRBV7-6 combines with J gene TRBJ1-3, with 9 bases lining up with TRBD1. Germline V gene sequence: CDR1 SGHVS, CDR2 FNYEAQ. This CDR3 has 16 amino acids. V trimming: 7 bases; J trimming: 1 base; junction bases outside the gene matches: 8. Full variable domain (remainder filled in from reference TRBV7-6 and TRBJ1-3): GAGVSQSPRYKVTKRGQDVALRCDPISGHVSLYWYRQALGQGPEFLTYFNYEAQQDKSGLPNDRFSAERPEGSISTLTIQRTEQRDSAMYRCASTPGQGVSGNTIYFGEGSWLTVV.

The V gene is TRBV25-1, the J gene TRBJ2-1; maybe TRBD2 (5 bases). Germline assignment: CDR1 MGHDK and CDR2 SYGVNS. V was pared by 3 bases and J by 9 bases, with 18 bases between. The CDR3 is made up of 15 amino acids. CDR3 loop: CASSETSKGRGEQFF. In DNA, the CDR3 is TGTGCCAGCAGTGAGACTTCTAAAGGACGGGGTGAGCAGTTCTTC.

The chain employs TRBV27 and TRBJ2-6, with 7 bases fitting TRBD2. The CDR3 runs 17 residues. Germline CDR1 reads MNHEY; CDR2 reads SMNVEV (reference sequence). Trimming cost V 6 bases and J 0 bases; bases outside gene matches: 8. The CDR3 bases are TGTGCCAGCAGATTTAGCGGGTTTAGCTCTGGGGCCAACGTCCTGACTTTC. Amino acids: CASRFSGFSSGANVLTF.

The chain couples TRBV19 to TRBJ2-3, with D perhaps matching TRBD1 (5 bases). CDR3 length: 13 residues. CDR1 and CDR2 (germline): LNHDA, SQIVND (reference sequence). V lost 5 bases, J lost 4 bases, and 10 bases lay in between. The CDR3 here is CASSVQGSDTQYF. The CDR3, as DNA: TGTGCCAGTAGTGTCCAGGGTTCAGATACGCAGTATTTT. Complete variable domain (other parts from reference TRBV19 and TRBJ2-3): DGGITQSPKYLFRKEGQNVTLSCEQNLNHDAMYWYRQDPGQGLRLIYYSQIVNDFQKGDIAEGYSVSREKKESFPLTVTSAQKNPTAFYLCASSVQGSDTQYFGPGTRLTVL.

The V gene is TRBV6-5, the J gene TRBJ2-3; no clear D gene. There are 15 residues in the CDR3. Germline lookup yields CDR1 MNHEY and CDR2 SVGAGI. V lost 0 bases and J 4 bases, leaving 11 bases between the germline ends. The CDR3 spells CASSYSGFAADTQYF. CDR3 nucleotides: TGTGCCAGCAGTTACTCCGGGTTCGCGGCAGATACGCAGTATTTT.

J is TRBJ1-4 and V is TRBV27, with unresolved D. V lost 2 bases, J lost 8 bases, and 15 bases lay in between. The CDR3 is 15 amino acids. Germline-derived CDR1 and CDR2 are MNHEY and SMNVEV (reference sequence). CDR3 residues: CASSLRPGGKEKLFF. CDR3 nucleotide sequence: TGTGCCAGCAGTTTAAGGCCCGGAGGGAAGGAAAAACTGTTTTTT.

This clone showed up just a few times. The CDR3 spells CASSLTGYNSPLHF. The DNA of the CDR3 is TGCGCCAGCAGCTTGACAGGCTATAATTCACCCCTCCACTTT. The J gene is TRBJ1-6, the V gene TRBV5-1; D perhaps matches TRBD1 (5 bases). V lost 1 base to trimming and J lost 3 bases, with 5 bases between them. The CDR3 is 14 residues long. Germline V CDR1 and CDR2: SGHRS, YFSETQ.

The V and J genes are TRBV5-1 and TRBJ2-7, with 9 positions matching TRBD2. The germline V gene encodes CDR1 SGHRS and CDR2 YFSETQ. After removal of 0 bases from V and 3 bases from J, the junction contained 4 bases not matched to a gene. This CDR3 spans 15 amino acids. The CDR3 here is CASSLVLAGDYEQYF. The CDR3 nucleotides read TGCGCCAGCAGCTTGGTACTAGCGGGCGACTACGAGCAGTACTTC.

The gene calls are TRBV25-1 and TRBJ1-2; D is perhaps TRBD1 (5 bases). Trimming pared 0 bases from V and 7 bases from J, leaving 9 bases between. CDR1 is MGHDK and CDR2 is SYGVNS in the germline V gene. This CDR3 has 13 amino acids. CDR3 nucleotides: TGTGCCAGCAGTGAATATTACCAGGGTGGCTACACCTTC. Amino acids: CASSEYYQGGYTF.

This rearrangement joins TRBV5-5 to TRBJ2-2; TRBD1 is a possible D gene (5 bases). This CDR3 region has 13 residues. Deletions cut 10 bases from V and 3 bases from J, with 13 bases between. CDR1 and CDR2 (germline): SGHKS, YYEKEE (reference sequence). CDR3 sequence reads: CAARVWDTGELFF. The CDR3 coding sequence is TGTGCCGCCAGGGTCTGGGACACCGGGGAGCTGTTTTTT.

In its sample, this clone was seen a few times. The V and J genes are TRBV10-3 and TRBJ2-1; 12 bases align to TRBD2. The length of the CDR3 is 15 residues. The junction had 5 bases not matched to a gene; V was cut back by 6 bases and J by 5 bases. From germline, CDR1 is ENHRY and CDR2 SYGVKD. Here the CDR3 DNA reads TGTGCCATCAGACGGACTAGCGGGGACAACAATGAGCAGTTCTTC. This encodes CAIRRTSGDNNEQFF.

The CDR3 sequence: CASSIEAGMGTGELFF. The CDR3 coding sequence is TGTGCCAGTAGTATAGAAGCAGGGATGGGTACCGGGGAGCTGTTTTTT. The J gene is TRBJ2-2, the V gene TRBV19; possible D gene TRBD1, 5 bases. CDR1 LNHDA and CDR2 SQIVND come from the germline V gene (reference sequence). CDR3 length: 16 residues. Trimming stripped 0 bases from V and 5 bases from J, with 13 bases between.

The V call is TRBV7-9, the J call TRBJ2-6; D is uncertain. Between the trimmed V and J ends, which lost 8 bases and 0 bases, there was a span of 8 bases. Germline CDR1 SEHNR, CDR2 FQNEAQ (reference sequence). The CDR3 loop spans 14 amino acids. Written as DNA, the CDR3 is TGTGCCAGCCTCTTCTACTCTGGGGCCAACGTCCTGACTTTC. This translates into CASLFYSGANVLTF.

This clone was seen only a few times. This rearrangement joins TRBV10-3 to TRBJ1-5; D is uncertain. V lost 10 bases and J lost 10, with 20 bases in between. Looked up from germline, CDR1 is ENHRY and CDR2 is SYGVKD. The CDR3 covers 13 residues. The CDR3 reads CATALSIWQPQHF. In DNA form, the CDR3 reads TGTGCCACCGCCCTCTCGATATGGCAACCCCAGCATTTT.

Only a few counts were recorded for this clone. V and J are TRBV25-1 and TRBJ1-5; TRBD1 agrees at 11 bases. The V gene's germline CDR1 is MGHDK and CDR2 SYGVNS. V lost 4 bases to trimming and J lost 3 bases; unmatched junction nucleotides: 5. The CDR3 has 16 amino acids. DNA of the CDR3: TGTGCCAGCAGTGGCGGGACAGGGGGAATCAATCAGCCCCAGCATTTT. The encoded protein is CASSGGTGGINQPQHF.

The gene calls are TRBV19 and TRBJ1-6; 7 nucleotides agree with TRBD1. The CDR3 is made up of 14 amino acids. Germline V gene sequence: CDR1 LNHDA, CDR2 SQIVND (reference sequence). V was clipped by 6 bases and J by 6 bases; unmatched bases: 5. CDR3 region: CASSPGQPNSPLHF. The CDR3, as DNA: TGTGCCAGTAGCCCGGGACAGCCTAATTCACCCCTCCACTTT.

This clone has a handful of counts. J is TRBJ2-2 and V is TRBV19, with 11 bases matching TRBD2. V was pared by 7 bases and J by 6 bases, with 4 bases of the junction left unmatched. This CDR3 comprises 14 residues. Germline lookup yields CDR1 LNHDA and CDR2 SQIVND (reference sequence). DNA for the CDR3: TGTGCCAGTAAGACTAGCGGGGTAGCCGGGGAGCTGTTTTTT. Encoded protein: CASKTSGVAGELFF.

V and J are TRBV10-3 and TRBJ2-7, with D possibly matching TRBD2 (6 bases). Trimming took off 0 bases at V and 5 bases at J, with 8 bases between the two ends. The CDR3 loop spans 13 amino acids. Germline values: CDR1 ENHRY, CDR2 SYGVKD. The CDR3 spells CAISESEGNEQYF. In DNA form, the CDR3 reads TGTGCCATCAGTGAGTCGGAGGGGAACGAGCAGTACTTC.